The present T cell receptor beta chain was sequenced within a study of glioma-infiltrating T cells. In this sample, this clonotype turned up many times. This CDR3 spans 12 amino acids. V was shortened by 4 bases and J by 8 bases, with 11 bases between the two germline ends. In germline, CDR1 is LGHDT, CDR2 YNNKEL (reference sequence). The iRepertoire nested amplicon-rescue multiplex PCR amplified TCR alpha and beta CDR3s from RNA. TCRdb called the multiplex PCR reads again in MiXCR, with one record for every CDR3 protein. Of fewer than 250,000 distinct CDR3 sequences listed, over 25% are singletons. The material sequenced was glioma tissue, nonneoplastic brain tissue, or PBMCs (not recorded which). This sequence joins TRBV3-1 and TRBJ1-2, with D uncertain. The receptor comes from a human donor with low-grade glioma or glioblastoma, undergoing nonglioma brain surgery, or in good health (not recorded which). CDR3: CASSPGPLGYTF. In DNA form, the CDR3 reads TGTGCCAGCAGCCCCGGACCGCTGGGCTACACCTTC.